This T cell receptor beta chain was retrieved from a study of shared clonotypes between healthy human individuals. CDR3 length: 17 residues. The V gene lost 5 bases and the J gene lost 4 bases, with 23 bases spanning the gap. Germline-derived CDR1 and CDR2 are SEHNR and FQNEAQ (reference sequence). Profiling relied on immunoSEQ multiplex PCR, and the TCRdb table lists in-frame clones only, not all of them. The repertoire holds about 320,000 clones, with around 87% as singletons. Sequencing was carried out using memory CD8+ T cells sorted from blood. Subset denoted: CD45RO+ cells pooled with CCR7-negative TemRA cells. The receptor was derived from a man in his late teens or twenties in good health. This chain uses TRBV7-9 with TRBJ1-1, with unresolved D. CDR3 nucleotide sequence: TGTGCCAGCAGCCACCAACAGACGGATTGGCAGCCCACTGAAGCTTTCTTT. This sequence encodes CASSHQQTDWQPTEAFF.